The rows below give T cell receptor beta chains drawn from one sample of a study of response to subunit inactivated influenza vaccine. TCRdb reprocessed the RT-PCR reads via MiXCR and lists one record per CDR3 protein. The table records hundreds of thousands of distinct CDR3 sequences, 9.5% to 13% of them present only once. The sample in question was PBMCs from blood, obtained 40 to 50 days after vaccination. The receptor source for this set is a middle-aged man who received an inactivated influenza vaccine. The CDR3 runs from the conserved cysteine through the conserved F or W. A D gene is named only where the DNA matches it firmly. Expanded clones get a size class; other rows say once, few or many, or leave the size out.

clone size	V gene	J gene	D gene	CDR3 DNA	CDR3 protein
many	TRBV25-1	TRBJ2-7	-	TGTGCCAGCAGTGAGAACGAGCAGTACTTC	CASSENEQYF
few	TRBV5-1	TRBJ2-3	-	TGCGCCAGCAGCCGGGACCCCAGCACAGATACGCAGTATTTT	CASSRDPSTDTQYF
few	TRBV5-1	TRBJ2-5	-	TGCGCCAGCAGCTTTGACAGGCGGGGGGAGACCCAGTACTTC	CASSFDRRGETQYF
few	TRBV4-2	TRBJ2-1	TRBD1	TGTGCCAGCAGCCAAGCCGGGACAGGGGTTTATGAGCAGTTCTTC	CASSQAGTGVYEQFF
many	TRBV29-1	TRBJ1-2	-	TGCAGCGCCAACCTGGGGGGGCTCCGCGGCTACACCTTC	CSANLGGLRGYTF
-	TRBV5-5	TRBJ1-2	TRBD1	TGTGCCAGCAGCGTCCCGGGACAGGGGGCAGGGGGCGGCTACACCTTC	CASSVPGQGAGGGYTF
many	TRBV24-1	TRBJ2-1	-	TGTGCCACCAGTGATTCCGGAGCTGGGTATGAGCAGTTCTTC	CATSDSGAGYEQFF
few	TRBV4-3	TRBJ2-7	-	TGCGCCAGCAGCCAAGAAGGTCCCCCGCTGACCTACGAGCAGTACTTC	CASSQEGPPLTYEQYF
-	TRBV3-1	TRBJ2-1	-	TGTGCCAGCAGACCCGACCCGGGCCGGATGAGCTCCTACAATGAGCAGTTCTTC	CASRPDPGRMSSYNEQFF
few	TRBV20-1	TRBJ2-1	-	TGCAGTGCTAGTATGGTGTCAGGGGCTTGGGGTGAGCAGTTCTTC	CSASMVSGAWGEQFF
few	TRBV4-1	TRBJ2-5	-	TGCGCCAGCAGCCAGTGGGGGCGGGGTCAAGAGACCCAGTACTTC	CASSQWGRGQETQYF
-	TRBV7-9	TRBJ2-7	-	TGTGCCAGCAGCTTTAAAGGGGCCGAGCAGTACTTC	CASSFKGAEQYF
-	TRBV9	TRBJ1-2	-	TGTGCCAGCAGCGTAGCTTCGGCAGCCTCTTATGGCTACACCTTC	CASSVASAASYGYTF
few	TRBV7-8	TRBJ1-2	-	TGTGCCAGCAGCCTACACCGAGGAGGGGGAGACTATGGCTACACCTTC	CASSLHRGGGDYGYTF
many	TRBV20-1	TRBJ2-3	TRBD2	TGCAGTGCTAGGGCCGGACTAGCGGACACAGATACGCAGTATTTT	CSARAGLADTDTQYF
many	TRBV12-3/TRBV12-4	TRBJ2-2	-	TGTGCCAGCAGTTGGACTAACACCGGGGAGCTGTTTTTT	CASSWTNTGELFF
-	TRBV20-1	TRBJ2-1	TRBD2	TGCAGTGCTAGAGACCCTATGAGCGGGAGGGGGAATGAGCAGTTCTTC	CSARDPMSGRGNEQFF
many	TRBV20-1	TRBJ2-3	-	TGCAGTGCTAGGGAGCTGCGCACAGATACGCAGTATTTT	CSARELRTDTQYF
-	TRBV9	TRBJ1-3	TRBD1	TGTGCCAGCAGCGGGCGACAGGGTCCTGGAAACACCATATATTTT	CASSGRQGPGNTIYF
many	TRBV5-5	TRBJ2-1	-	TGTGCCAGCAGCTTGGGTCCGGGATATGAGCAGTTCTTC	CASSLGPGYEQFF
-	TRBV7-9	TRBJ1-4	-	TGTGCCAGCAGCCCCTTGGGGGTTAATAATGAAAAACTGTTTTTT	CASSPLGVNNEKLFF
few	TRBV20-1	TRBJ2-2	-	TGCAGTGCTAGCACCGACCTAGCCACCGGGGAGCTGTTTTTT	CSASTDLATGELFF